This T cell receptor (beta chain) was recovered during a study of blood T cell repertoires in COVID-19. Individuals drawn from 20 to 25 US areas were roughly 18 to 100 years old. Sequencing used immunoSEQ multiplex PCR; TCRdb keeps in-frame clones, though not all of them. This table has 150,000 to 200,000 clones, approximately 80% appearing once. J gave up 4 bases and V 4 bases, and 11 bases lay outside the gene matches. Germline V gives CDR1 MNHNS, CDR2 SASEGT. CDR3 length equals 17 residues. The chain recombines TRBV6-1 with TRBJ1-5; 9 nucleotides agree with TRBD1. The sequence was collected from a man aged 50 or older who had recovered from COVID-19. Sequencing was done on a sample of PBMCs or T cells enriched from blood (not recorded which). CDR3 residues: CASSVSHPGQGNQPQHF. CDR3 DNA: TGTGCCAGCAGTGTGAGCCACCCCGGACAGGGGAATCAGCCCCAGCATTTT.